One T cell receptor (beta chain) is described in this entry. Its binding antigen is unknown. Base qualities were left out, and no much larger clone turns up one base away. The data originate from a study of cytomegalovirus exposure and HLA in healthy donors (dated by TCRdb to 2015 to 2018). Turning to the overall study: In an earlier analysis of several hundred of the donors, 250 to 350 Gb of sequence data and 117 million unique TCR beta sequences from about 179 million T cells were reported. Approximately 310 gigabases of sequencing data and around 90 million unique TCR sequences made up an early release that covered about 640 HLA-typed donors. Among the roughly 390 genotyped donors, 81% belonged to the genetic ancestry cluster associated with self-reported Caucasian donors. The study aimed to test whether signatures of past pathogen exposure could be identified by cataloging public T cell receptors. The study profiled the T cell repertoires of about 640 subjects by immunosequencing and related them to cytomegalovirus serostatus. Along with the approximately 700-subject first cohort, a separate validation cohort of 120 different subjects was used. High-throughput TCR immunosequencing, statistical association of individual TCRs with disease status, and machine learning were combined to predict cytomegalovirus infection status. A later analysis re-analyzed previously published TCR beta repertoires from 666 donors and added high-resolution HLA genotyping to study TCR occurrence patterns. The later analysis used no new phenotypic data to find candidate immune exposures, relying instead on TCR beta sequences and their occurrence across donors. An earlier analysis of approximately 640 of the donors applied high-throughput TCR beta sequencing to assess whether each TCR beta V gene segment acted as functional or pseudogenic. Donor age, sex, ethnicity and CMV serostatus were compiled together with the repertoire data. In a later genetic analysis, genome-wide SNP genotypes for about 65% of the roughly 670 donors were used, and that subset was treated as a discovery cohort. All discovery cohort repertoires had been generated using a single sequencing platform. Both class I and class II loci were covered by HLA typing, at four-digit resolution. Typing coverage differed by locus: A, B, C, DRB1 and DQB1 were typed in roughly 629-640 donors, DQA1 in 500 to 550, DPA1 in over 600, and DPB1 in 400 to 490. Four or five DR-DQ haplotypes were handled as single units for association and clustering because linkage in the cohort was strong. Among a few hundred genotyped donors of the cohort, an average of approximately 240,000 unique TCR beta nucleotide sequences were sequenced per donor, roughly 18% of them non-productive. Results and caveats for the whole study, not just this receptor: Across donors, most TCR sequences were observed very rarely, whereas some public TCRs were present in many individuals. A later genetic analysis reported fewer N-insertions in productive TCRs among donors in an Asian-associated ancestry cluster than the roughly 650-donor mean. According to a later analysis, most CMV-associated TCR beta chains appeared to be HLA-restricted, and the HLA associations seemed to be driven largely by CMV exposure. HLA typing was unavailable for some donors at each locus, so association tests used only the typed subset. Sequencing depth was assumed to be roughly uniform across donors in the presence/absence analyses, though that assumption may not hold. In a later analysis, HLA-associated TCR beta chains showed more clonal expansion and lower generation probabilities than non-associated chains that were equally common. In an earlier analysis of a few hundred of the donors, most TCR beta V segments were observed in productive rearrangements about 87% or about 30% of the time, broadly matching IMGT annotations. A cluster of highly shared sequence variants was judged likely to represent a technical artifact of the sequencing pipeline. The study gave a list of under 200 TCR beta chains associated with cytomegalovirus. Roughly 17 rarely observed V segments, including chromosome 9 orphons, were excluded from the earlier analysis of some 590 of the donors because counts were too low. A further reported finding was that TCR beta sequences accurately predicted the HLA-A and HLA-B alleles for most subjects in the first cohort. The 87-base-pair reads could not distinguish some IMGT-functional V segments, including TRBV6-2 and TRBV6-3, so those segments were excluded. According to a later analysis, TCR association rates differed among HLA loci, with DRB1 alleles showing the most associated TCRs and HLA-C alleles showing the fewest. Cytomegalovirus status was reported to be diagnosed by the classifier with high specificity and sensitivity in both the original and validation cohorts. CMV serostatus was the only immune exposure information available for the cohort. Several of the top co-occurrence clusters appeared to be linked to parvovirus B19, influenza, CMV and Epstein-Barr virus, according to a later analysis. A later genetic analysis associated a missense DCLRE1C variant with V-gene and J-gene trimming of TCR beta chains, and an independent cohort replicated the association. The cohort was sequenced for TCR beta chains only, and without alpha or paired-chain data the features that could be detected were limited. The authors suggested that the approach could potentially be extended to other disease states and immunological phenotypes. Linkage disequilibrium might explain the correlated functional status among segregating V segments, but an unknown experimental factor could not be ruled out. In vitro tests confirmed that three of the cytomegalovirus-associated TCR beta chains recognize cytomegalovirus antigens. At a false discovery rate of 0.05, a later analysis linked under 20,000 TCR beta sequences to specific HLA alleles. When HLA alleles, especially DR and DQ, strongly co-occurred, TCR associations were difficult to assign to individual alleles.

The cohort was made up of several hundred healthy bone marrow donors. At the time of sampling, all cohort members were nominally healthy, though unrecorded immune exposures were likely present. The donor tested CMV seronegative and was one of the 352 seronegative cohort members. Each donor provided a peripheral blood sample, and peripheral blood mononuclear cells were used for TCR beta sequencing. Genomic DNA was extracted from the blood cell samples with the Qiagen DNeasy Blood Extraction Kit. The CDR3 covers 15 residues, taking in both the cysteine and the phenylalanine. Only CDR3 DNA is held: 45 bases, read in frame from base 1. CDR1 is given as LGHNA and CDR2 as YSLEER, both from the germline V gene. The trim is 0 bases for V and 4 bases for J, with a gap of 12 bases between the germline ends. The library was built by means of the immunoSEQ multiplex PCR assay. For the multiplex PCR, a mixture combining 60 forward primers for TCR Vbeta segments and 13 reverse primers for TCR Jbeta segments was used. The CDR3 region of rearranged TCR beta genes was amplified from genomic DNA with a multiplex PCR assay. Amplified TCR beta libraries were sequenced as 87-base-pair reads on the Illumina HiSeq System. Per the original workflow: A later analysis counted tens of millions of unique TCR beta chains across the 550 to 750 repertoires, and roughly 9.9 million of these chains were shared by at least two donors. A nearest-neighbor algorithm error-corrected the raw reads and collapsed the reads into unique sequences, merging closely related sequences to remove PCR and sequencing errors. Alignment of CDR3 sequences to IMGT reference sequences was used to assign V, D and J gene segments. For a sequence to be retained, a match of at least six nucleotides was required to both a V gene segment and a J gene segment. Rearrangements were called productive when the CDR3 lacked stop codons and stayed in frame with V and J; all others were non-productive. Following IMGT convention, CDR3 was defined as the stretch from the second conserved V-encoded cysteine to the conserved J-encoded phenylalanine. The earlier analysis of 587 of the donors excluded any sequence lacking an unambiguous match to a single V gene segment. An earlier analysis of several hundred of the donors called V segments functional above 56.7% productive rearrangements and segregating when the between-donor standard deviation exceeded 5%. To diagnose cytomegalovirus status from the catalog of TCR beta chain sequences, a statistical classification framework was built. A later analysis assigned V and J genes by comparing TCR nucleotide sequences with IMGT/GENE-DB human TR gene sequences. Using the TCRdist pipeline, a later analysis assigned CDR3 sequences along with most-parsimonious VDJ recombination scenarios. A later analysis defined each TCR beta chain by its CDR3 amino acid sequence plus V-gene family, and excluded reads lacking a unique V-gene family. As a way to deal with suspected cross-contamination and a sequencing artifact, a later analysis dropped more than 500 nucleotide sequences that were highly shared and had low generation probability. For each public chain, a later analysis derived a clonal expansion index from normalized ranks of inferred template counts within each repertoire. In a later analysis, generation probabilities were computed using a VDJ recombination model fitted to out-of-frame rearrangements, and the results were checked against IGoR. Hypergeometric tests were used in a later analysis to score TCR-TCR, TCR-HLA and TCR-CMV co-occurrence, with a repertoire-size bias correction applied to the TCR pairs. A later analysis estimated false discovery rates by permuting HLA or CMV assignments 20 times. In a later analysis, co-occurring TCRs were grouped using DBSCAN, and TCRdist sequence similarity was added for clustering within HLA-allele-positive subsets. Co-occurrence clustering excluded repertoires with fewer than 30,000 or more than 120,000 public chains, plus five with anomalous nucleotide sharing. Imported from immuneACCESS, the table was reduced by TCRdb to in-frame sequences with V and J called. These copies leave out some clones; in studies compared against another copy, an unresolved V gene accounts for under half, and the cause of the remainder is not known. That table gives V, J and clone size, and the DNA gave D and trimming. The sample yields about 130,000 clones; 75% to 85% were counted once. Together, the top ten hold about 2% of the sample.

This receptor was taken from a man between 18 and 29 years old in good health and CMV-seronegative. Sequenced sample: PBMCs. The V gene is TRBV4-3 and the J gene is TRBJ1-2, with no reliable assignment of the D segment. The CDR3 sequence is CASSQDREPSYGYTF. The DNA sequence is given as TGCGCCAGCAGCCAAGATCGGGAACCTAGCTATGGCTACACCTTC.